The 12 T cell receptor beta chains below come from one sample, sequenced in a study of sequential checkpoint blockade in melanoma. The treatment is: randomized to nivolumab then ipilimumab (arm A) or the reverse (arm B). Clones were read by immunoSEQ multiplex PCR, and TCRdb kept only the in-frame ones, dropping some. The table has approximately 13,000 clones, roughly three quarters seen once; the top ten hold roughly 47%. This specimen was CD8+ T cells sorted from blood (inferred from file names), taken from a patient given nivolumab and ipilimumab in sequence. The source of these receptors is a human patient with melanoma. Some clones in this sample may be carry-over from other donors' samples.

This clone was recorded once. The J gene is TRBJ1-1, the V gene TRBV11-2, with a weak D call TRBD1 (6 bases). The germline V gene encodes CDR1 SGHAT and CDR2 FQNNGV. The CDR3 sequence is 17 residues long. V gave up 0 bases and J gave up 5 bases, with 19 bases separating them. The CDR3 spells CASSLERGGRGTTEAFF. CDR3 DNA: TGTGCCAGCAGCTTAGAGAGGGGGGGCAGGGGTACGACTGAAGCTTTCTTT.

V gene TRBV28 combines with J gene TRBJ2-1, with 8 positions matching TRBD2. V lost 5 bases to trimming and J lost 7 bases; unmatched junction nucleotides: 10. The CDR3 extends over 15 amino acids. CDR1 MDHEN and CDR2 SYDVKM come from the germline V gene. The CDR3 region has the DNA TGTGCCAGCAGTGGAGGCAGCGGGGGAGGGAATGAGCAGTTCTTC. This translates into CASSGGSGGGNEQFF.

V usage is TRBV11-2 and J usage is TRBJ1-5, with 7 nucleotides matching TRBD1. This CDR3 is 15 amino acids long. Germline V lookup: CDR1 SGHAT, CDR2 FQNNGV. The ends lost 1 base at V and 3 bases at J; junction bases unmatched: 3. The CDR3 DNA follows: TGTGCCAGCAGCTTAGGCGGGACAGTCAATCAGCCCCAGCATTTT. The encoded protein is CASSLGGTVNQPQHF. Looking up the rest from reference TRBV11-2 and TRBJ1-5 gives the full variable domain: EAGVAQSPRYKIIEKRQSVAFWCNPISGHATLYWYQQILGQGPKLLIQFQNNGVVDDSQLPKDRFSAERLKGVDSTLKIQPAKLEDSAVYLCASSLGGTVNQPQHFGDGTRLSIL.

This rearrangement joins TRBV5-5 to TRBJ1-5, with D unclear. Per the germline V gene, CDR1 is SGHKS and CDR2 is YYEKEE (reference sequence). The CDR3 covers 13 residues. V gave up 1 base and J gave up 5 bases, with 7 bases separating them. The CDR3 is CASSLSGYQPQHF. CDR3 DNA sequence: TGTGCCAGCAGCTTGTCGGGGTATCAGCCCCAGCATTTT. The variable domain in full, with the rest retrieved from reference TRBV5-5 and TRBJ1-5, is DAGVTQSPTHLIKTRGQQVTLRCSPISGHKSVSWYQQVLGQGPQFIFQYYEKEERGRGNFPDRFSARQFPNYSSELNVNALLLGDSALYLCASSLSGYQPQHFGDGTRLSIL.

This clone was observed once. V and J are TRBV9 and TRBJ2-6; the D is unclear. The V gene's germline CDR1 is SGDLS and CDR2 YYNGEE. CDR3 size: 15 residues. V shed 0 bases and J shed 0 bases, with 4 bases lying between them. CDR3 sequence (DNA): TGTGCCAGCAGCGTAGGTATCTCTGGGGCCAACGTCCTGACTTTC. Protein product: CASSVGISGANVLTF.

The gene calls are TRBV13 and TRBJ1-5, with D possibly being TRBD1 (5 bases). V dropped 3 bases and J dropped 4 bases, with 10 bases sitting between them. CDR1 is PRHDT and CDR2 is FYEKMQ in the germline V gene (reference sequence). The CDR3 sequence is 14 residues long. This chain's CDR3 is CASSFQGVNQPQHF. In nucleotides, the CDR3 is TGTGCCAGCAGCTTCCAGGGTGTTAATCAGCCCCAGCATTTT.

This chain links TRBV6-6 with TRBJ2-7; TRBD1 aligns across 8 bases. The germline CDR1 and CDR2 sequences are MNHNY and SVGAGI (reference sequence). Trimming cost V 0 bases and J 5 bases; bases outside gene matches: 9. The CDR3 extends over 16 amino acids. This chain's CDR3 is CASSYSSRGRFDEQYF. The DNA for the CDR3 is TGTGCCAGCAGTTACTCCTCCAGGGGGCGGTTCGACGAGCAGTACTTC.

This rearrangement joins TRBV10-3 to TRBJ1-2, with 10 bases aligning to TRBD1. CDR1 ENHRY and CDR2 SYGVKD come from the germline V gene. The CDR3 spans 16 residues. The V segment lost 0 bases and the J segment 8 bases; nucleotides outside the gene matches: 9. The CDR3 loop is CAISESRQGAYDGYTF. CDR3 DNA: TGTGCCATCAGTGAGTCCAGACAGGGGGCGTATGACGGCTACACCTTC.

The chain has TRBV4-1 and TRBJ1-1; D remains unclear. V gave up 1 base and J gave up 1 base, with 4 bases separating them. The CDR3 is 13 residues long. Looked up from germline, CDR1 is MGHRA and CDR2 is YSYEKL. The DNA for the CDR3 is TGCGCCAGCAGCCAAGGAGGGAACACTGAAGCTTTCTTT. It specifies CASSQGGNTEAFF.

The chain carries TRBV27 and TRBJ2-1; 8 bases are shared with TRBD2. Per germline, CDR1 MNHEY and CDR2 SMNVEV (reference sequence). The CDR3 covers 15 residues. J gave up 6 bases and V 2 bases, and 6 bases lay outside the gene matches. The CDR3 loop is CASSLSGGALNEQFF. CDR3 DNA: TGTGCCAGCAGTTTAAGCGGGGGAGCGCTCAATGAGCAGTTCTTC.

The chain combines TRBV7-8 with TRBJ1-2; the match to TRBD1 covers 7 bases. CDR3 length: 13 residues. The V gene end was trimmed by 5 bases and the J gene end by 6 bases; junction bases not matched to a gene: 6. Germline V CDR1 and CDR2: SGHVS, FQNEAQ. CDR3 in amino acids: CASSVHRGDGYTF. The CDR3 DNA sequence: TGTGCCAGCAGCGTTCACAGGGGCGATGGCTACACCTTC. Looking up the rest from reference TRBV7-8 and TRBJ1-2 gives the full variable domain: GAGVSQSPRYKVAKRGQDVALRCDPISGHVSLFWYQQALGQGPEFLTYFQNEAQLDKSGLPSDRFFAERPEGSVSTLKIQRTQQEDSAVYLCASSVHRGDGYTFGSGTRLTVV.

The chain joins TRBV2 to TRBJ1-4, with D uncertain. V lost 3 bases to trimming and J lost 0 bases, with 8 bases between them. The germline CDR1 and CDR2 sequences are SNHLY and FYNNEI. The CDR3 runs to 15 residues. DNA of the CDR3: TGTGCCAGCAGTGAGTGGCAATCAACTAATGAAAAACTGTTTTTT. Translated, it gives CASSEWQSTNEKLFF. The complete variable domain, with remaining parts taken from reference TRBV2 and TRBJ1-4, reads EPEVTQTPSHQVTQMGQEVILRCVPISNHLYFYWYRQILGQKVEFLVSFYNNEISEKSEIFDDQFSVERPDGSNFTLKIRSTKLEDSAMYFCASSEWQSTNEKLFFGSGTQLSVL.